One and the same sample provided the 18 T cell receptor beta chains below, sequenced in a study of T cells in Graves' hyperthyroidism and ophthalmopathy. The investigators amplified TCR beta CDR3 regions from RNA transcripts. Carried out on the TCR CDR3, a first-round RT-PCR used the HTBI primer set. TCRdb reanalysed the multiplex PCR reads using MiXCR and keeps one entry per CDR3 protein. The sample yields 300,000 to 400,000 distinct CDR3 sequences, around 23% seen once. Source material: blood. These receptor sequences come from a woman between 45 and 65 years old with Graves' hyperthyroidism.

This clonotype was counted many times. V gene TRBV28 combines with J gene TRBJ1-5, with D possibly TRBD1 on 6 matching bases. The CDR3 totals 14 residues. The V gene lost 3 bases and the J gene lost 4 bases, with 10 bases spanning the gap. Looked up from germline, CDR1 is MDHEN and CDR2 is SYDVKM. The CDR3 region has the DNA TGTGCCAGCAGTTTGTACAGGGTTAATCAGCCCCAGCATTTT. Amino acids: CASSLYRVNQPQHF. Based on the CDR3 plus reference TRBV28 and TRBJ1-5, the full variable domain is DVKVTQSSRYLVKRTGEKVFLECVQDMDHENMFWYRQDPGLGLRLIYFSYDVKMKEKGDIPEGYSVSREKKERFSLILESASTNQTSMYLCASSLYRVNQPQHFGDGTRLSIL.

This clonotype was counted many times. V usage is TRBV4-1 and J usage is TRBJ1-2; no firm D call. Trimming removed 0 bases from V and 7 bases from J, with 15 bases in between. In germline, CDR1 is MGHRA, CDR2 YSYEKL. This CDR3 comprises 15 residues. DNA for the CDR3: TGCGCCAGCAGCCAAGACGATGGTTATCCGTCTGGCTACACCTTC. Its translation is CASSQDDGYPSGYTF.

The V and J genes are TRBV12-3 or TRBV12-4 and TRBJ1-3, with 10 bases identical to TRBD1. The ends lost 6 bases at V and 4 bases at J; junction bases unmatched: 3. The CDR3 has 14 residues. The CDR3 region has the DNA TGTGCCAGCAGCCCGACAGGGGGCGGAAACACCATATATTTT. Its translation: CASSPTGGGNTIYF.

This clonotype was picked up many times. The chain uses TRBV6-1 and TRBJ2-2; no reliable D call. Germline V gives CDR1 MNHNS, CDR2 SASEGT. The CDR3 is 14 amino acids. Between the trimmed V and J ends, which lost 0 bases and 5 bases, there was a span of 7 bases. The chain's CDR3 is CASSEAWLTGELFF. CDR3 DNA sequence: TGTGCCAGCAGTGAAGCGTGGCTAACCGGGGAGCTGTTTTTT.

This clonotype was detected ten times or more. V is TRBV5-1 and J is TRBJ2-1, with TRBD2 as a possible D gene (6 bases). V lost 4 bases, J lost 7 bases, and 15 bases lay in between. Germline CDR1 and CDR2: SGHRS and YFSETQ. This CDR3 region has 14 residues. The CDR3 here is CASSRDSGGNEQFF. CDR3 nucleotides: TGCGCCAGCAGCCGGGACTCCGGTGGGAATGAGCAGTTCTTC.

The chain uses TRBV2 and TRBJ2-1, with D perhaps TRBD2 (5 bases). The germline gives CDR1 SNHLY, CDR2 FYNNEI. V was shortened by 6 bases and J by 10 bases, with 10 bases between the two germline ends. This CDR3 has 11 residues. The CDR3 spells CASSPRLEQFF. CDR3 DNA: TGTGCCAGCAGCCCTAGACTAGAGCAGTTCTTC.

The rearrangement uses TRBV11-2 and TRBJ1-2, with 8 bases aligning to TRBD1. V dropped 2 bases and J dropped 6; count of bases not matched to a gene: 2. Germline values: CDR1 SGHAT, CDR2 FQNNGV. The CDR3 runs to 13 residues. CDR3 nucleotide sequence: TGTGCCAGCAGCTTATCGACAGGGGATGGCTACACCTTC. Translation: CASSLSTGDGYTF.

This clonotype was detected a few times. This chain links TRBV5-6 with TRBJ1-4; 9 nucleotides match TRBD1. V lost 0 bases, J lost 6 bases, and 6 bases stayed unmatched. CDR1 is SGHDT, CDR2 YYEEEE, per germline. This CDR3 comprises 16 residues. CDR3 region: CASSLDRGPRDEKLFF. The CDR3 DNA follows: TGTGCCAGCAGCTTGGACAGGGGGCCGAGAGATGAAAAACTGTTTTTT.

This clonotype showed up many times. The V call is TRBV6-1, the J call TRBJ1-5; TRBD1 aligns across 7 bases. The germline CDR1 and CDR2 sequences are MNHNS and SASEGT. The CDR3 totals 15 residues. V gave up 6 bases and J gave up 3 bases; unmatched junction bases: 8. CDR3 residues: CASRSRGRTNQPQHF. CDR3 nucleotides: TGTGCCAGCAGGAGTAGGGGGCGCACCAATCAGCCCCAGCATTTT.

This clonotype was seen ten or more times. The chain uses TRBV5-5 and TRBJ2-7, with TRBD1 identical over 10 bases. V lost 2 bases to trimming and J lost 3 bases; unmatched junction nucleotides: 2. Germline CDR1 SGHKS, CDR2 YYEKEE (reference sequence). This CDR3 has 14 residues. CDR3 DNA sequence: TGTGCCAGCAGCTTCAGGACAGGGGGCTACGAGCAGTACTTC. Translation gives CASSFRTGGYEQYF. The variable domain in full, completed from reference TRBV5-5 and TRBJ2-7, reads DAGVTQSPTHLIKTRGQQVTLRCSPISGHKSVSWYQQVLGQGPQFIFQYYEKEERGRGNFPDRFSARQFPNYSSELNVNALLLGDSALYLCASSFRTGGYEQYFGPGTRLTVT.

V gene TRBV19 combines with J gene TRBJ1-5, with 9 nucleotides matching TRBD1. Germline CDR1 reads LNHDA; CDR2 reads SQIVND (reference sequence). V shed 3 bases and J 6 bases; nucleotides not matched to a gene: 6. The CDR3 is made up of 15 amino acids. CDR3 DNA: TGTGCCAGTAGTATTCTACAGGGGGCAGGTCAGCCCCAGCATTTT. It translates to CASSILQGAGQPQHF.

This clonotype is a singleton in its sample. This chain connects TRBV2 to TRBJ1-5; D is unclear. The CDR3 spans 13 residues. Trimming took off 10 bases at V and 0 bases at J, with 10 bases between the two ends. CDR1 and CDR2 (germline): SNHLY, FYNNEI. The CDR3 DNA sequence: TGTGCCACCGGGAGGGATAGCAATCAGCCCCAGCATTTT. Translation gives CATGRDSNQPQHF.

This clonotype was observed many times. V and J are TRBV24-1 and TRBJ1-2; TRBD1 matches 7 bases. Losses at the gene ends were 4 bases for V and 5 bases for J; bases not matched to a gene: 3. CDR1 and CDR2 from the germline V gene are KGHDR and SFDVKD. CDR3 length: 13 amino acids. In DNA form, the CDR3 reads TGTGCCACCAGTGACGACAGGGTTTATGGCTACACCTTC. As protein: CATSDDRVYGYTF.

Of note for this clonotype: This may come from a read error, since a much larger clone is one base off. CDR3 residues: CAGYTEIGETQYF. The CDR3 DNA follows: TGTGCCGGCTACACAGAGATAGGAGAGACCCAGTACTTC. The chain joins TRBV30 to TRBJ2-5; D gene ambiguous. Germline V CDR1 and CDR2: GTSNPN, SVGIG (reference sequence). The CDR3 covers 13 residues. V was shortened by 8 bases and J by 4 bases, with 17 bases between the two germline ends.

The V and J genes are TRBV12-3 or TRBV12-4 and TRBJ1-5; D is possibly TRBD1 (5 bases). Trimming left V 2 bases short and J 1 base short, with 12 bases between. CDR3 length equals 16 residues. The CDR3 protein is CASSLPRVGSNQPQHF. Here the CDR3 DNA reads TGTGCCAGCAGTTTACCCAGGGTCGGGAGCAATCAGCCCCAGCATTTT.

There are many counts of this clonotype. The genes are TRBV20-1 and TRBJ1-2; D not resolved. The ends were cut back, 2 bases at V and 5 bases at J, with 12 bases in the middle. Germline lookup yields CDR1 DFQATT and CDR2 SNEGSKA (reference sequence). The CDR3 has 13 amino acids. In DNA, the CDR3 is TGCAGTGCTAGATCTGGCCTGTCTTATGGCTACACCTTC. This translates into CSARSGLSYGYTF.

In its sample, this clonotype was seen many times. The chain couples TRBV9 to TRBJ2-3; D is uncertain. The CDR3 is 15 amino acids. The V end lost 4 bases, the J end lost 3 bases, and 15 bases lay between the germline ends. Germline loops: CDR1 SGDLS, CDR2 YYNGEE. The CDR3 protein is CASSLTPSRTDTQYF. The CDR3 DNA sequence: TGTGCCAGCAGCCTAACGCCCTCGAGGACAGATACGCAGTATTTT.

This clonotype showed up just a few times. The CDR3 nucleotides are TGTGCCAGCAGCTTTTACTATAAAGATACGCAGTATTTT. Translated, it gives CASSFYYKDTQYF. The chain recombines TRBV7-3 with TRBJ2-3; D remains ambiguous. Trimming took off 3 bases at V and 5 bases at J, with 9 bases between the two ends. In germline, CDR1 is SGHTA, CDR2 FQGTGA. This CDR3 is built from 13 residues.